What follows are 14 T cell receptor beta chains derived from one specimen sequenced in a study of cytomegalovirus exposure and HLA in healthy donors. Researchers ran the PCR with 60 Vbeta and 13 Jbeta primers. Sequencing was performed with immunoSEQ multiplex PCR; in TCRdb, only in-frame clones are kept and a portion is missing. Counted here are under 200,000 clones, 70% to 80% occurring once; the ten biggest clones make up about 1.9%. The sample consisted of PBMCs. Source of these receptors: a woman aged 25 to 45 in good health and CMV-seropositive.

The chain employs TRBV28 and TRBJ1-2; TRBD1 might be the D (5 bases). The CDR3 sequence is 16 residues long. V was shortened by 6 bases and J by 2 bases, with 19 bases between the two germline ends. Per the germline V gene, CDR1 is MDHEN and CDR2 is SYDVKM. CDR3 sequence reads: CASSHPRGRGNYGYTF. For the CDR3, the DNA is TGTGCCAGCAGCCACCCGAGGGGACGGGGGAACTATGGCTACACCTTC.

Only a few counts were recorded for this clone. CDR3 amino acids: CASSSGGLGANVLTF. In nucleotides, the CDR3 is TGTGCCAGCAGTTCCGGGGGGCTCGGGGCCAACGTCCTGACTTTC. The chain recombines TRBV6-6 with TRBJ2-6, with D maybe TRBD2 (7 bases). V lost 4 bases and J 4 bases, leaving 11 bases between the germline ends. The V gene's germline CDR1 is MNHNY and CDR2 SVGAGI (reference sequence). The CDR3 totals 15 residues.

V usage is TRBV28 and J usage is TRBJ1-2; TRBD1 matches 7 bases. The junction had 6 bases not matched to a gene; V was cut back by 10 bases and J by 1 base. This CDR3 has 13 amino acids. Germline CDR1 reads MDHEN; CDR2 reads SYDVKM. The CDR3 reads CAIEQGNNYGYTF. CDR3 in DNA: TGTGCCATAGAACAGGGGAATAACTATGGCTACACCTTC.

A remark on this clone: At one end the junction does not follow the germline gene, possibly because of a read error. The CDR3 here is CASSTTRVAGGFF. The CDR3 DNA reads as TGTGCCAGCAGTACAACCCGGGTGGCAGGGGGTTTTTTT. This chain connects TRBV6-5 to TRBJ1-1; TRBD1 matches at 7 bases. CDR1 MNHEY and CDR2 SVGAGI come from the germline V gene. The CDR3 spans 13 residues.

The CDR3 nucleotides are TGTGCCAGCAGCCTCGCCAGGGGAAACACTGAAGCTTTCTTT. This codes for CASSLARGNTEAFF. This rearrangement joins TRBV6-5 to TRBJ1-1; TRBD1 might be the D (6 bases). This CDR3 has 14 residues. V shed 6 bases and J shed 2 bases, with 13 bases lying between them. Germline V gene data show CDR1 as MNHEY and CDR2 as SVGAGI.

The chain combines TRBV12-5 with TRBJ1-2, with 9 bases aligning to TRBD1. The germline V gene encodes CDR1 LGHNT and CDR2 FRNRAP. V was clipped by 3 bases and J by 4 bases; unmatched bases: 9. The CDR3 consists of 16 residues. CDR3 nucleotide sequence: TGTGCTAGTGGTTTTACGTCCCAGGACAGGGGCTATGGCTACACCTTC. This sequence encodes CASGFTSQDRGYGYTF.

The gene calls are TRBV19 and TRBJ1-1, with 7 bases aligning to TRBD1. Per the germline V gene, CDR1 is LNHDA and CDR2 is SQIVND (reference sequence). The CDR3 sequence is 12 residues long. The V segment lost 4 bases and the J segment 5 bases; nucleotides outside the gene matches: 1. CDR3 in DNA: TGTGCCAGTAGTACACAGGGGACTGAAGCTTTCTTT. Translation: CASSTQGTEAFF. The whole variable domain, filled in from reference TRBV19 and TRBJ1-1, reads DGGITQSPKYLFRKEGQNVTLSCEQNLNHDAMYWYRQDPGQGLRLIYYSQIVNDFQKGDIAEGYSVSREKKESFPLTVTSAQKNPTAFYLCASSTQGTEAFFGQGTRLTVV.

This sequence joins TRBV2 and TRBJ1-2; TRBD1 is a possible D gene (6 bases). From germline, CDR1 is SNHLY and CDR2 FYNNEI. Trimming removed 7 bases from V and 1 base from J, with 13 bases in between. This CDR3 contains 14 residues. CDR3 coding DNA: TGTGCCAGCAACCTGGACAGTCATAACTATGGCTACACCTTC. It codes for CASNLDSHNYGYTF.

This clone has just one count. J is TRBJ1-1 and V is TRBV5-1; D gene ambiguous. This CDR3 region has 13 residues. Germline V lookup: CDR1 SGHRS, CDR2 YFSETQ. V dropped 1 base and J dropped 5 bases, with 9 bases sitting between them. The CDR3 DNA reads TGCGCCAGCAGCTTGAGGAGGGTAACTGAAGCTTTCTTT. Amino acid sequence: CASSLRRVTEAFF.

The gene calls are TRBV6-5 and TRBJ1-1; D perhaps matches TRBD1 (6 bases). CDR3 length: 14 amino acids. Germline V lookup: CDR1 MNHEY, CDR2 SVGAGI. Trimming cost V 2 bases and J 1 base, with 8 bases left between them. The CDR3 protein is CASSYGGGNTEAFF. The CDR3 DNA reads TGTGCCAGCAGTTACGGGGGCGGGAACACTGAAGCTTTCTTT.

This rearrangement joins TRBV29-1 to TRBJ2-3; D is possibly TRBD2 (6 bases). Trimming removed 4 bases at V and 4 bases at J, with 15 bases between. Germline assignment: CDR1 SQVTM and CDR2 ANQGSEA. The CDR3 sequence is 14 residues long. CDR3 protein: CSVAGLEIADTQYF. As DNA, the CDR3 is TGCAGCGTTGCGGGACTCGAGATAGCAGATACGCAGTATTTT.

CDR3 residues: CASSQGTGVATNEKLFF. The CDR3 bases are TGCGCCAGCAGCCAAGGGACAGGGGTTGCAACTAATGAAAAACTGTTTTTT. The chain has TRBV4-1 and TRBJ1-4, with 9 bases matching TRBD1. Per germline, CDR1 MGHRA and CDR2 YSYEKL. The V segment lost 1 base and the J segment 0 bases; nucleotides outside the gene matches: 3. The CDR3 length is 17 residues.

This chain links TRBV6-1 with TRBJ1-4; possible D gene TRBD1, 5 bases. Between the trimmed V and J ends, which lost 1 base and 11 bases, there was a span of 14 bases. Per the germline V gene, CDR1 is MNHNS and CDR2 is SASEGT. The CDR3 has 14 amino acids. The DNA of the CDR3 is TGTGCCAGCAGTGAAGGGGCGGGGGTTCGGAAACTGTTTTTT. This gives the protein CASSEGAGVRKLFF.

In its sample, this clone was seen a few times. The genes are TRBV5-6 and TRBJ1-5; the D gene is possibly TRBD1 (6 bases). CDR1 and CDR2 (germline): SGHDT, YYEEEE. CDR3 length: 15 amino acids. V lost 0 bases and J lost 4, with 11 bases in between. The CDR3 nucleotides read TGTGCCAGCAGCTTGGGTCAGGGGATAAATCAGCCCCAGCATTTT. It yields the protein CASSLGQGINQPQHF.